Only a few counts were recorded for the clone carrying this T cell receptor (beta chain). Its antigen is currently unknown. This sample was included in a study of beta chain features in type 1 diabetes. Study findings and constraints: cDNA-based reads could over-represent cells with high TCR expression. TCRB CDR3s from Type 1 diabetes patients were moderately but significantly shorter in all four CD4+ subsets.

Expressed TCRB transcripts were sequenced because the isolated RNA had all been reverse transcribed beforehand. Sequencing was performed with immunoSEQ multiplex PCR; in TCRdb, only in-frame clones are kept and a portion is missing. The table lists 250,000 to 300,000 clones, around 24% of them singletons. Per germline, CDR1 SGHDN and CDR2 FVKESK. This CDR3 region has 13 residues. Trimming cost V 0 bases and J 12 bases, with 12 bases left between them. The chain has TRBV14 and TRBJ2-1, with D uncertain. The TCR originated in a woman in her twenties or thirties with type 1 diabetes. Material: naive CD4+ T cells from blood. DNA of the CDR3: TGTGCCAGCAGCCAAGATGCTATAATGGTGCAGTTCTTC. Amino acids: CASSQDAIMVQFF.